The 26 T cell receptor beta chains below were found in one sample sequenced in a study of cytomegalovirus exposure and HLA in healthy donors. The PCR employed 60 Vbeta primers together with 13 Jbeta primers. The assay was immunoSEQ multiplex PCR, and TCRdb's table has in-frame clones only and misses some. This table holds 40,000 to 55,000 clones, around 58% found once. Material: PBMCs. These receptors originate from a man aged 60 to 75 in good health and CMV-seropositive.

The chain links TRBV27 to TRBJ1-5; D gene unclear. Germline CDR1 is MNHEY and CDR2 is SMNVEV (reference sequence). With 6 bases removed from V and 7 bases from J, the gap between germline ends came to 13 bases. The CDR3 runs 13 residues. In DNA, the CDR3 is TGTGCCAGCAGCACGCGAGGGTACCAGCCCCAGCATTTT. Residues: CASSTRGYQPQHF.

The V gene is TRBV11-2, the J gene TRBJ1-3; unclear D gene. The CDR3 extends over 16 amino acids. V was pared by 5 bases and J by 2 bases, with 16 bases between. Germline-derived CDR1 and CDR2 are SGHAT and FQNNGV. In DNA, the CDR3 is TGTGCCAGCAGCCCAGATATCGCATTCGCTGGAAACACCATATATTTT. Translated, it gives CASSPDIAFAGNTIYF.

This chain connects TRBV6-4 to TRBJ2-3; TRBD1 is a possible D gene (6 bases). V was shortened by 6 bases and J by 3 bases, with 13 bases between the two germline ends. Germline V lookup: CDR1 MRHNA, CDR2 SNTAGT. The CDR3 sequence is 14 residues long. The CDR3 protein is CASRQTGTTDTQYF. The CDR3 region has the DNA TGTGCCAGCAGACAAACAGGGACAACAGATACGCAGTATTTT.

The sample holds a few counts of this clone. The chain employs TRBV28 and TRBJ2-1; TRBD2 might be the D (6 bases). The CDR3 has 12 amino acids. V lost 7 bases and J 12 bases, leaving 16 bases between the germline ends. The germline V gene encodes CDR1 MDHEN and CDR2 SYDVKM. DNA for the CDR3: TGTGCCAGCACCCTTGGAGGGCGGGGGCAGTTCTTC. Its protein product is CASTLGGRGQFF.

The DNA of the CDR3 is TGTGCCAGCAACTCCCCCCGAACAGGGGCCGGGGAGCTGTTTTTT. Translated: CASNSPRTGAGELFF. The V call is TRBV6-5, the J call TRBJ1-3; 7 bases match TRBD1. The better agreement between TRBJ2-2 and the DNA end casts doubt on the J call. The CDR3 totals 15 residues. Germline values: CDR1 MNHEY, CDR2 SVGAGI.

This clone was detected only a few times. J is TRBJ2-7 and V is TRBV7-2, with D possibly TRBD2 on 6 matching bases. This CDR3 spans 14 amino acids. V gave up 7 bases and J gave up 0 bases, with 13 bases separating them. Germline assignment: CDR1 SGHTA and CDR2 FQGNSA. The CDR3 loop is CASTGGPSSYEQYF. DNA for the CDR3: TGTGCCAGCACCGGAGGGCCCAGCTCCTACGAGCAGTACTTC. The full variable domain, in which reference TRBV7-2 and TRBJ2-7 provide the parts outside the CDR3, is GAGVSQSPSNKVTEKGKDVELRCDPISGHTALYWYRQSLGQGLEFLIYFQGNSAPDKSGLPSDRFSAERTGGSVSTLTIQRTQQEDSAVYLCASTGGPSSYEQYFGPGTRLTVT.

This rearrangement joins TRBV28 to TRBJ2-1; TRBD1 agrees at 9 bases. Germline assignment: CDR1 MDHEN and CDR2 SYDVKM. CDR3 length equals 13 residues. V dropped 5 bases and J dropped 6; count of bases not matched to a gene: 2. The CDR3 spells CASSTGGRNEQFF. CDR3 bases: TGTGCCAGCAGTACAGGGGGCCGCAATGAGCAGTTCTTC.

This chain connects TRBV28 to TRBJ1-3, with D hard to call. Germline assignment: CDR1 MDHEN and CDR2 SYDVKM. The CDR3 is made up of 13 amino acids. V was trimmed by 5 bases and J by 1 base, leaving 6 bases between them. The CDR3 DNA reads TGTGCCAGCAGTCTTTTTTCTGGAAACACCATATATTTT. Translated: CASSLFSGNTIYF.

The rearrangement uses TRBV18 and TRBJ1-2, with D perhaps TRBD1 (6 bases). In germline, CDR1 is KGHSH, CDR2 LQKENI. V was clipped by 0 bases and J by 7 bases, with 21 bases between them. The CDR3 loop spans 17 amino acids. The DNA of the CDR3 is TGTGCCAGCTCACCACCGATTCCCAACAGGGAATACAGTGGCTACACCTTC. It specifies CASSPPIPNREYSGYTF.

The sample holds one count of this clone. V and J are TRBV29-1 and TRBJ1-2, with D maybe TRBD1 (6 bases). Germline V lookup: CDR1 SQVTM, CDR2 ANQGSEA. The CDR3 is made up of 12 amino acids. V was shortened by 4 bases and J by 7 bases, with 13 bases between the two germline ends. The CDR3 reads CSVGEGGGGYTF. The CDR3 bases are TGCAGCGTTGGCGAGGGGGGGGGTGGCTACACCTTC.

The V call is TRBV18, the J call TRBJ2-7, with 12 bases lining up with TRBD1. In germline, CDR1 is KGHSH, CDR2 LQKENI. The CDR3 has 15 amino acids. Losses at the gene ends were 6 bases for V and 7 bases for J; bases not matched to a gene: 10. The DNA for the CDR3 is TGTGCCAGCTCTATACTGGGACAGGGGGCGCGTGAGCAGTACTTC. This translates into CASSILGQGAREQYF.

This chain uses TRBV25-1 with TRBJ1-1, with D perhaps matching TRBD1 (5 bases). Germline V gene lookup returns CDR1 MGHDK and CDR2 SYGVNS. The CDR3 length is 16 residues. Trimming removed 6 bases at V and 6 bases at J, with 23 bases between. CDR3 DNA: TGTGCCAGCAGCCAATGGACAAAGGGAGGTCTGGCTGAAGCTTTCTTT. Protein: CASSQWTKGGLAEAFF.

V gene TRBV7-3 combines with J gene TRBJ2-1; no clear D gene. The CDR3 runs to 13 residues. The germline gives CDR1 SGHTA, CDR2 FQGTGA. V gave up 1 base and J gave up 8 bases, with 9 bases separating them. CDR3 residues: CASSLRGDYEQFF. In DNA form, the CDR3 reads TGTGCCAGCAGCTTAAGAGGCGACTATGAGCAGTTCTTC.

The chain carries TRBV10-3 and TRBJ2-2; 11 bases align to TRBD2. The germline V gene encodes CDR1 ENHRY and CDR2 SYGVKD. V shed 2 bases, J shed 3 bases, and the junction held 2 bases outside the gene matches. The CDR3 has 16 amino acids. The CDR3 sequence: CAISEEGLADTGELFF. CDR3 coding DNA: TGTGCCATCAGTGAGGAGGGACTAGCGGACACCGGGGAGCTGTTTTTT.

This clone came up a few times. This chain connects TRBV5-8 to TRBJ2-1; 11 bases are shared with TRBD2. Germline V gene sequence: CDR1 SGHTS, CDR2 YDEGEE. The CDR3 sequence is 17 residues long. Trimming at V came to 1 base and at J to 8 bases, leaving 11 bases not matched to a gene. CDR3 nucleotide sequence: TGTGCCAGCAGCTTGACCTTTAGCGGGAGGGCCGTAGATGAGCAGTTCTTC. Translated, it gives CASSLTFSGRAVDEQFF.

V usage is TRBV25-1 and J usage is TRBJ1-6, with D possibly matching TRBD1 (5 bases). The CDR3 is 14 amino acids. V was shortened by 5 bases and J by 8 bases, with 13 bases between the two germline ends. Germline assignment: CDR1 MGHDK and CDR2 SYGVNS. The DNA for the CDR3 is TGTGCCAGCAGTTATAGGAGGGGAGATTCACCCCTCCACTTT. Translated: CASSYRRGDSPLHF.

This clone showed up just a few times. The V call is TRBV25-1, the J call TRBJ1-2; TRBD1 matches 7 bases. Germline V gene data show CDR1 as MGHDK and CDR2 as SYGVNS. Trimming took 3 bases from V and 7 from J; bases not matched to a gene: 14. The CDR3 totals 16 residues. CDR3 sequence reads: CASSDTRQGGSGGYTF. CDR3 DNA: TGTGCCAGCAGTGATACCAGACAGGGAGGTTCGGGTGGCTACACCTTC.

The chain uses TRBV7-9 and TRBJ2-5; 7 bases fit TRBD2. The germline CDR1 and CDR2 sequences are SEHNR and FQNEAQ (reference sequence). This CDR3 is built from 14 residues. Trimming at V came to 3 bases and at J to 5 bases, leaving 6 bases not matched to a gene. The CDR3 sequence: CASSFEAGRETQYF. The CDR3 DNA is TGTGCCAGCAGCTTTGAAGCGGGGAGGGAGACCCAGTACTTC. Drawing the rest from reference TRBV7-9 and TRBJ2-5, the complete variable domain is DTGVSQNPRHKITKRGQNVTFRCDPISEHNRLYWYRQTLGQGPEFLTYFQNEAQLEKSRLLSDRFSAERPKGSFSTLEIQRTEQGDSAMYLCASSFEAGRETQYFGPGTRLLVL.

V and J are TRBV6-5 and TRBJ1-4; no clear D. Germline V gene sequence: CDR1 MNHEY, CDR2 SVGAGI. CDR3 size: 16 residues. V lost 2 bases and J lost 7, with 17 bases in between. In DNA form, the CDR3 reads TGTGCCAGCAGTTACACGGGGAACACCTTCGGTGAAAAACTGTTTTTT. The encoded protein is CASSYTGNTFGEKLFF.

This clone was seen more than once but under ten times. This chain uses TRBV9 with TRBJ2-3; D is ambiguous. CDR1 and CDR2 from the germline V gene are SGDLS and YYNGEE. This CDR3 has 15 amino acids. V was trimmed by 0 bases and J by 0 bases, leaving 8 bases between them. Here the CDR3 reads CASSVDAGSTDTQYF. CDR3 DNA sequence: TGTGCCAGCAGCGTAGATGCAGGAAGCACAGATACGCAGTATTTT. Full variable domain (outside the CDR3, taken from reference TRBV9 and TRBJ2-3): DSGVTQTPKHLITATGQRVTLRCSPRSGDLSVYWYQQSLDQGLQFLIQYYNGEERAKGNILERFSAQQFPDLHSELNLSSLELGDSALYFCASSVDAGSTDTQYFGPGTRLTVL.

The chain links TRBV19 to TRBJ2-5; 13 positions agree with TRBD2. The CDR3 length is 15 residues. After removal of 5 bases from V and 2 bases from J, the junction contained 2 bases not matched to a gene. The germline gives CDR1 LNHDA, CDR2 SQIVND (reference sequence). The CDR3 DNA reads as TGTGCCAGTAGTTGGACTAGCGGGAGACAAGAGACCCAGTACTTC. Translated: CASSWTSGRQETQYF.

This chain uses TRBV30 with TRBJ2-3; no clear D. Germline assignment: CDR1 GTSNPN and CDR2 SVGIG (reference sequence). Trimming left V 0 bases short and J 6 bases short, with 7 bases between. The CDR3 spans 12 residues. CDR3 nucleotide sequence: TGTGCCTGGAGTGTGTATAGCGATACGCAGTATTTT. Translated: CAWSVYSDTQYF.

The rearrangement links TRBV4-2 to TRBJ2-3, with 10 positions matching TRBD2. Germline V CDR1 and CDR2: LGHNA, YNFKEQ. The ends lost 3 bases at V and 3 bases at J; junction bases unmatched: 9. This CDR3 is 17 amino acids long. In nucleotides, the CDR3 is TGTGCCAGCAGCCAGGATGCTAGCGGGAGTATGACAGATACGCAGTATTTT. This translates into CASSQDASGSMTDTQYF.

This sequence joins TRBV19 and TRBJ1-2; TRBD1 aligns across 7 bases. Looked up from germline, CDR1 is LNHDA and CDR2 is SQIVND (reference sequence). Losses at the gene ends were 4 bases for V and 4 bases for J; bases not matched to a gene: 6. The CDR3 extends over 14 amino acids. CDR3 DNA: TGTGCCAGTAGTAGAACAGGGGAGACCTATGGCTACACCTTC. Translating gives CASSRTGETYGYTF.

The chain recombines TRBV27 with TRBJ2-6; TRBD1 matches 8 bases. With 5 bases clipped from V and 1 base from J, the junction kept 13 bases outside the gene matches. Per the germline V gene, CDR1 is MNHEY and CDR2 is SMNVEV (reference sequence). The CDR3 covers 19 residues. The CDR3 spells CASSPRTGFLASGANVLTF. The CDR3 nucleotides are TGTGCCAGCAGTCCCCGGACAGGGTTTTTGGCTTCTGGGGCCAACGTCCTGACTTTC.

The chain combines TRBV4-2 with TRBJ1-1; D perhaps matches TRBD1 (6 bases). The germline CDR1 and CDR2 sequences are LGHNA and YNFKEQ. The CDR3 runs to 14 residues. V was clipped by 2 bases and J by 7 bases, with 14 bases between them. CDR3 region: CASSQYRDQSEAFF. Here the CDR3 DNA reads TGTGCCAGCAGCCAATACAGGGACCAAAGTGAAGCTTTCTTT.